Here is one TCR beta chain with its context. The specificity of this receptor is unknown. No base quality values were provided; no much bigger clone lies one nucleotide off. The sample comes from a study of memory CD4+ T cells and cytomegalovirus serostatus (dated 2019 in TCRdb). Notes on the research overall: The 35 or so healthy Belgian adults in the cohort included 9 who were CMV seropositive and 24 who were CMV seronegative. To replicate a published TCR-based CMV serostatus classifier, the study sequenced CD4+ memory TCRbeta repertoires from a Belgian cohort whose cytomegalovirus serostatus was known. Overall study results and their limits: Only CD4+CD45RO+ memory cells were sequenced, in contrast to the original study, in which naive and memory CD4+ and CD8+ populations were covered. For predicting CMV serostatus, the median bootstrapped AUC was 0.95 using the original framework and about 0.9 using a US-trained random forest. Among the 150 to 200 previously reported CMV-associated TCRbeta sequences, 65 to 85 showed up in the CD4+ memory repertoires, with each one found in between one and five individuals. Results were interpreted as suggesting that the CMV-associated TCR signature is largely present in the CD4+ memory repertoire. A median bootstrapped AUC of roughly 0.94 with a 95% CI of 0.76-1.00 was achieved on the Belgian cohort by the original-framework classifier.

V loses 2 bases of germline sequence and J loses 2 bases, and the interval between the two ends is 15 bases. From a lookup of the germline V gene, CDR1 and CDR2 are MRHNA and SNTAGT. From the cysteine up to the phenylalanine, the CDR3 has a length of 16 residues. Only CDR3 DNA remains: 48 bases, in frame from the first base. Genomic DNA was extracted from sorted cells with the Quick-DNA Microprep Kit. Amplification of TCRbeta DNA was done with the immunoSEQ hsTCRbeta kit, following the protocol from the manufacturer. An Illumina MiSeq instrument was used to sequence the TCRbeta libraries. Processing in the source paper ran as follows. Once out-of-frame sequences had been removed, a few million distinct TCRbeta sequences were left, which works out to an average of roughly 70,000 per individual. Each individual was scored according to the count of about 150 previously reported CMV-associated TCRbeta sequences and the total productive distinct TCRbeta count. A beta-binomial model was reimplemented in Python, and scikit-learn random forests with default parameters were trained on data from the US cohort. On the Belgian cohort, classifier performance was reported as the median AUC, along with percentile confidence intervals, across 10,000 bootstrap iterations. The immuneACCESS repertoire file appears here via TCRdb, limited to in-frame rearrangements. These files lack a portion of the clones; in checked studies, under half of the deficit traces to unresolved V genes, and the cause of the others is not known. For V, J and clone size, that table is used; D and trimming come from the DNA. Here the sample has around 49,000 clones; around four fifths occur a single time. About 0.64% of the sample rests with the top ten.

A FACSAria II was used to sort memory CD4+ T cells, defined as single viable CD3+CD4+CD8-CD45RO+ cells. CMV serostatus was determined with a Roche Elecsys assay detecting serum IgG against CMV pp150, pp28, p38 and p52. Following thawing, total CD4+ T cells were enriched through positive selection using CD4 magnetic microbeads. Samples originated from another study that specifically interrogated the CD4+ T cell memory repertoire. Peripheral blood mononuclear cells were isolated and cryopreserved according to standard operating procedures, and serum was stored at -80 degrees C. The staining relied on CD3-PerCP (BW264/56), CD4-APC (RPA-T4), CD45RO-PE (UCHT1) and CD8-Pacific Orange (3B5) antibodies, and Sytox blue was used to exclude non-viable cells.

This TCR was recovered from an adult in good health and CMV-seronegative. The V and J segments used are TRBV6-4 and TRBJ2-5, with no confident D gene call. The sequenced sample was memory CD4+ T cells from blood. The CDR3 region has the sequence CASSDPPRRNQETQYF. DNA sequence: TGTGCCAGCAGTGACCCACCCCGACGGAATCAAGAGACCCAGTACTTC.